This TCR beta chain comes out of a study of low-dose radiotherapy and immunotherapy resistance in tumors. Across the study: Individuals in Cohort 2 had 1 Gy per fraction every two weeks, adding up to 13 Gy over 26 weeks. Intravenous ipilimumab 1 mg/kg every six weeks was given with nivolumab 240 mg every two weeks. Given every two weeks, intravenous cyclophosphamide 200 mg/m2 preceded radiation and immunotherapy by one day.

First-strand cDNA used TRAV- and TRBV-specific primers, covering alpha and beta chains. The authors ran roughly 20 PCR cycles to amplify TCRs with a constant-region primer and V-primer adapter. TCRdb redid the calling of the reads with MiXCR, one entry per CDR3 protein. The sample consists of roughly 90,000 distinct CDR3 sequences, 20% to 25% of them appearing once. CDR1 and CDR2 (germline): LNHDA, SQIVND (reference sequence). This CDR3 is built from 15 residues. The V end lost 6 bases, the J end lost 0 bases, and 12 bases lay between the germline ends. This clonotype was counted at least ten times. Described time point: after trial treatment. As to treatment: LDRT plus nivolumab, ipilimumab, low-dose cyclophosphamide and aspirin (RACIN trial). All eligible patients presented with advanced solid tumors that contained no tumor-infiltrating lymphocytes.

The source material was PBMCs, sampled after low-dose radiotherapy plus immunotherapy. The receptor was derived from a female donor with ovarian cancer. The gene calls are TRBV19 and TRBJ2-1; TRBD2 might be the D (5 bases). DNA of the CDR3: TGTGCCAGTAGCATCAGCGGATACTCCTACAATGAGCAGTTCTTC. Protein sequence: CASSISGYSYNEQFF. The full variable domain, in which reference TRBV19 and TRBJ2-1 provide the parts outside the CDR3, is DGGITQSPKYLFRKEGQNVTLSCEQNLNHDAMYWYRQDPGQGLRLIYYSQIVNDFQKGDIAEGYSVSREKKESFPLTVTSAQKNPTAFYLCASSISGYSYNEQFFGPGTRLTVL.